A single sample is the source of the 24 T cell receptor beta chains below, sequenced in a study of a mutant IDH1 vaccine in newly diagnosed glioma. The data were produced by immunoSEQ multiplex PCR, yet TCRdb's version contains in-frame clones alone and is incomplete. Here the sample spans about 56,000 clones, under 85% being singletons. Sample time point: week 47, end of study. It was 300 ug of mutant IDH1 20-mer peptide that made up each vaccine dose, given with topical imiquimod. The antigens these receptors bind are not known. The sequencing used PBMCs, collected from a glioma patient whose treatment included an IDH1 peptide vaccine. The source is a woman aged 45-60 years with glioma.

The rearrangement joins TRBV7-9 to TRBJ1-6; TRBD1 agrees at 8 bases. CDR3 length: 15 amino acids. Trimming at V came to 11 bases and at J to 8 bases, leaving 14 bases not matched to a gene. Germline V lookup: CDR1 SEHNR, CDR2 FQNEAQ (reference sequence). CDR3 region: CAGTPHAGGDSPLHF. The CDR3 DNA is TGTGCCGGGACGCCGCATGCAGGGGGCGATTCACCCCTCCACTTT.

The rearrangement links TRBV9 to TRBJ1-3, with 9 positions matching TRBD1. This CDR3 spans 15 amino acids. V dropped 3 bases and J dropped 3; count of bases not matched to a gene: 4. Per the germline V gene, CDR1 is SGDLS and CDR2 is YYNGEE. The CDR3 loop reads CASSGSGQGGNTIYF. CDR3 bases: TGTGCCAGCAGCGGCTCGGGACAGGGTGGAAACACCATATATTTT.

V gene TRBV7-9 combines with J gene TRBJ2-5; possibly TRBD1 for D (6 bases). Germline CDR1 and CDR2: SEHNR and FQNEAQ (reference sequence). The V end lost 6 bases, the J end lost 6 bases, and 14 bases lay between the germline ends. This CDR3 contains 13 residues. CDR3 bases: TGTGCCAGCAGAACGGACAGTTCAAAGACCCAGTACTTC. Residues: CASRTDSSKTQYF.

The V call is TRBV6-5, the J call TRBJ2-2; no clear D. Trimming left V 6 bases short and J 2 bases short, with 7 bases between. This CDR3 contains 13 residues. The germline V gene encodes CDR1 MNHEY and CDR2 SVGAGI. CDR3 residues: CASSRPNTGELFF. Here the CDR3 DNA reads TGTGCCAGCAGCAGACCCAACACCGGGGAGCTGTTTTTT.

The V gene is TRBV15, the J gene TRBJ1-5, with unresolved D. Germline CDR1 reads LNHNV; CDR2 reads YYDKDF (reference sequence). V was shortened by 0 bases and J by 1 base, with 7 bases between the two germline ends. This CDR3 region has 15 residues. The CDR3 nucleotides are TGTGCCACCAGCAGAGATCCCGGGAGCAATCAGCCCCAGCATTTT. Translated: CATSRDPGSNQPQHF.

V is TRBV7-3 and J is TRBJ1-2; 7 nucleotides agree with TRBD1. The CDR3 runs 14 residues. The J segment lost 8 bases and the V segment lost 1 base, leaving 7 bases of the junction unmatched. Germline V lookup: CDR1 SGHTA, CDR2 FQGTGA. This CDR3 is CASSLSPGGEGYTF. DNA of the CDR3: TGTGCCAGCAGCTTAAGTCCAGGGGGGGAAGGCTACACCTTC. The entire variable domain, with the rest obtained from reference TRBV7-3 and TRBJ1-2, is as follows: GAGVSQTPSNKVTEKGKYVELRCDPISGHTALYWYRQSLGQGPEFLIYFQGTGAADDSGLPNDRFFAVRPEGSVSTLKIQRTERGDSAVYLCASSLSPGGEGYTFGSGTRLTVV.

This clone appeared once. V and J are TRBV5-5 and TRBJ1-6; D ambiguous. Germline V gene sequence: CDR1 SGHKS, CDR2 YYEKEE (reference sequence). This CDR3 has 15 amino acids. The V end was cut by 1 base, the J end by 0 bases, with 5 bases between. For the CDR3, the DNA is TGTGCCAGCAGCTTGACTGGCTCCTATAATTCACCCCTCCACTTT. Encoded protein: CASSLTGSYNSPLHF.

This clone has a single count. CDR3 sequence (DNA): TGTGCCAGTAGTCGGGGCTCCTACAATGAGCAGTTCTTC. Translating it yields CASSRGSYNEQFF. The chain recombines TRBV19 with TRBJ2-1; possibly TRBD2 for D (5 bases). The CDR3 contains 13 residues. V was cut by 5 bases and J by 0 bases, with 5 bases left in between. Germline-derived CDR1 and CDR2 are LNHDA and SQIVND (reference sequence).

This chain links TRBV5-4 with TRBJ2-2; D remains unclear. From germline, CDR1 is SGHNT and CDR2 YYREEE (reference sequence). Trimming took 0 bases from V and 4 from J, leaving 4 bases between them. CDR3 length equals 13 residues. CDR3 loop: CASSLGGTGELFF. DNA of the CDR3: TGTGCCAGCAGCTTGGGAGGCACCGGGGAGCTGTTTTTT. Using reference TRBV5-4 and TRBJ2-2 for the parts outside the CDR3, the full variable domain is ETGVTQSPTHLIKTRGQQVTLRCSSQSGHNTVSWYQQALGQGPQFIFQYYREEENGRGNFPPRFSGLQFPNYSSELNVNALELDDSALYLCASSLGGTGELFFGEGSRLTVL.

In nucleotides, the CDR3 is TGCGCCAGCAGCCGAGAGAGTGAGGATACGCAGTATTTT. As protein: CASSRESEDTQYF. V and J are TRBV4-3 and TRBJ2-3; D gene uncertain. Germline CDR1 and CDR2: LGHNA and YSLEER. The CDR3 spans 13 residues. V was pared by 4 bases and J by 6 bases, with 11 bases between.

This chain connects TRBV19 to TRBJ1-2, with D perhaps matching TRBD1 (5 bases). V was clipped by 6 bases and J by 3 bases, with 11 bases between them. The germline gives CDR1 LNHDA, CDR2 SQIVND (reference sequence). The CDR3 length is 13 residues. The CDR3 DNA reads TGTGCCAGTAGCAAAGACAGCCACTATGGCTACACCTTC. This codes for CASSKDSHYGYTF.

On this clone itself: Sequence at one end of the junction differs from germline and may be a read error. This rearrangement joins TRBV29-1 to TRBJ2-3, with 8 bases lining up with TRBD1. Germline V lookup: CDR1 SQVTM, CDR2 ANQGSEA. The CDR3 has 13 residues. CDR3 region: CSATGGLPDTQYF. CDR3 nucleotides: TGCAGCGCAACAGGGGGTCTCCCAGATACGCAGTACTTT.

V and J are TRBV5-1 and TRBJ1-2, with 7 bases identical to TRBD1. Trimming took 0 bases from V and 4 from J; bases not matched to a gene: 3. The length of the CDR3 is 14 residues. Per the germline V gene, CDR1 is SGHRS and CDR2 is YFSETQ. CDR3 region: CASSLADRAYGYTF. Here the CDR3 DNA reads TGCGCCAGCAGCTTGGCCGACAGGGCCTATGGCTACACCTTC. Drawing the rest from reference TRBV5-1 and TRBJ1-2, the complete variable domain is KAGVTQTPRYLIKTRGQQVTLSCSPISGHRSVSWYQQTPGQGLQFLFEYFSETQRNKGNFPGRFSGRQFSNSRSEMNVSTLELGDSALYLCASSLADRAYGYTFGSGTRLTVV.

In DNA, the CDR3 is TGCGCCAGCAGCCAAGTCCCTAGCTCCTACGAGCAGTACTTC. Its translation: CASSQVPSSYEQYF. The V and J genes are TRBV4-1 and TRBJ2-7; D is unresolved. CDR3 size: 14 residues. With 1 base removed from V and 0 bases from J, the gap between germline ends came to 7 bases. CDR1 and CDR2 from the germline V gene are MGHRA and YSYEKL.

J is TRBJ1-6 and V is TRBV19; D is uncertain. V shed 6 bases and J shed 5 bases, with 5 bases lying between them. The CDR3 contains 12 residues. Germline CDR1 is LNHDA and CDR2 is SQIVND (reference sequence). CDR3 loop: CASRGNNSPLHF. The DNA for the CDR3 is TGTGCCAGTAGAGGTAATAATTCACCCCTCCACTTT.

Here the CDR3 reads CAISETHRDKEQYF. CDR3 nucleotide sequence: TGTGCCATCAGTGAAACCCACCGGGACAAAGAGCAGTACTTC. The V and J genes are TRBV10-3 and TRBJ2-7; maybe TRBD1 (6 bases). The CDR3 runs to 14 residues. The germline V gene encodes CDR1 ENHRY and CDR2 SYGVKD. Trimming stripped 3 bases from V and 7 bases from J, with 16 bases between.

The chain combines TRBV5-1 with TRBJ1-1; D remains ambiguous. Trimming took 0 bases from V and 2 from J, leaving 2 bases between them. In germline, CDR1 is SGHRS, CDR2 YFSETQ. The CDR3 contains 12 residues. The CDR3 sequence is CASSLVNTEAFF. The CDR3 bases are TGCGCCAGCAGCTTGGTAAACACTGAAGCTTTCTTT.

The CDR3 DNA is TGTGCCAGCAGTAGGGGGACAGGGGGAAGATATGAAAAACTGTTTTTT. The encoded protein is CASSRGTGGRYEKLFF. The chain is built from TRBV6-6 and TRBJ1-4, with TRBD1 matching 11 bases. The CDR3 sequence is 16 residues long. Germline CDR1 and CDR2: MNHNY and SVGAGI (reference sequence). The V segment lost 5 bases and the J segment 6 bases; nucleotides outside the gene matches: 8.

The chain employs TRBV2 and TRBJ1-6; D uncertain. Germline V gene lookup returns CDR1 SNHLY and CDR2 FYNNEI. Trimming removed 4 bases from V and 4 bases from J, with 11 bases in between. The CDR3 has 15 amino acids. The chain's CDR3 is CASSGVGIYNSPLHF. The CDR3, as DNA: TGTGCCAGCAGTGGGGTGGGGATTTATAATTCACCCCTCCACTTT.

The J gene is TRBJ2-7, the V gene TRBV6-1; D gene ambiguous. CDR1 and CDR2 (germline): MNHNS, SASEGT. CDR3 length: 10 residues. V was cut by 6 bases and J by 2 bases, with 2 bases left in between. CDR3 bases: TGTGCCAGCAGAACCTACGAGCAGTACTTC. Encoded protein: CASRTYEQYF.

CDR3 sequence: CASSEIGYGYTF. The DNA of the CDR3 is TGTGCCAGCAGTGAAATTGGCTATGGCTACACCTTC. V gene TRBV6-1 combines with J gene TRBJ1-2; no clear D gene. Trimming took 2 bases from V and 4 from J, leaving 5 bases between them. From germline, CDR1 is MNHNS and CDR2 SASEGT. The CDR3 is made up of 12 amino acids.

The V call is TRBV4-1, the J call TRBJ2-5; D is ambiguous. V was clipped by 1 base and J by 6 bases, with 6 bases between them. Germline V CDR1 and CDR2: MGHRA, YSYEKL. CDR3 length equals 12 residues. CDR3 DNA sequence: TGCGCCAGCAGCCAAGCGGGCCAGACCCAGTACTTC. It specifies CASSQAGQTQYF.

CDR3 region: CASSFSGSPETQYF. The CDR3 nucleotides are TGCGCCAGCAGCTTTAGCGGGAGCCCAGAGACCCAGTACTTC. This chain uses TRBV5-1 with TRBJ2-5; 9 nucleotides match TRBD2. The CDR3 contains 14 residues. Trimming removed 2 bases from V and 4 bases from J; junction bases left unmatched: 3. Germline values: CDR1 SGHRS, CDR2 YFSETQ.

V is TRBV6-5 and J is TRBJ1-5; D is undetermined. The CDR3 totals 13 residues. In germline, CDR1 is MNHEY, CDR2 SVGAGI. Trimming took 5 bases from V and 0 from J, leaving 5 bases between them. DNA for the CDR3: TGTGCCAGCAGTCCGGTTAGCAATCAGCCCCAGCATTTT. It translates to CASSPVSNQPQHF.